This section outlines one T cell receptor (beta chain) sequence together with its context. The target antigen is unknown. Scientists ran DNA taken from cultured CD4+ T cells through the Oncomine TCR Beta short-read assay for sequencing. MiXCR, applied by TCRdb to the PCR reads, yields one record per CDR3 protein. The sample records around 10,000 distinct CDR3 sequences, 69% being singletons. The treatment denotes: roughly 11-day PBMC culture with coronavirus spike peptide pools or control peptides (ViraFEST assay). Antigen-specific T cells were expanded with peptide pools by ViraFEST, and TCRs were then sequenced. Patients returned positive PCR results between March and December 2020, earlier than US Alpha, Beta and Delta variants. Researchers reported culturing around 2 million PBMCs per well with approximately 10 IU/ml IL-2 and about 9 ug/ml peptide pools. The data were obtained in a study of vaccination and CD4 T cells after COVID-19. Study information: The cells in question were stimulated using overlapping spike peptides derived from SARS-CoV-2, HCoV-NL63, HCoV-OC43 and HCoV-229E.

The V and J ends lost 5 bases and 5 bases, in that order; junction bases with no gene match: 6. This CDR3 has 13 amino acids. Germline V gives CDR1 SNHLY, CDR2 FYNNEI. The source material was CD4+ T cells from blood, cultured in vitro. The chain couples TRBV2 to TRBJ2-7, with 7 bases fitting TRBD2. This receptor was taken from a human donor who had recovered from COVID-19. The CDR3 region has the DNA TGTGCCAGCAGTTCTGTGGCGGGAGACGAGCAGTACTTC. Its translation is CASSSVAGDEQYF.